This TCR beta chain was identified in a study of cytomegalovirus exposure and HLA in healthy donors. Amplification used 60 Vbeta primers and 13 Jbeta primers. Some clones are missing from TCRdb's copy, which holds only in-frame ones; the method was immunoSEQ multiplex PCR. This sample has about 140,000 clones; roughly four fifths occur once, and the top ten carry 1.4% to 1.5%. Sequencing was done on a sample of PBMCs. This sequence originates from a young man in good health and CMV-seropositive.

The CDR3 DNA reads as TGTGCCAGTAGTATAGATTACCCCTCAGCAGGGTACTTGACCTACGAGCAGTACTTC. This encodes CASSIDYPSAGYLTYEQYF. The J gene is TRBJ2-7, the V gene TRBV19, with a weak D call TRBD1 (5 bases). The CDR3 loop spans 19 amino acids. Germline lookup yields CDR1 LNHDA and CDR2 SQIVND (reference sequence). V was clipped by 0 bases and J by 2 bases, with 23 bases between them.